This T cell receptor beta chain came from a study of control samples from healthy donors and cancer patients (dated by TCRdb to the early 2020s). The germline V and J ends show losses of 5 bases and 6 bases respectively, and no gene match explains 7 bases of the junction. As encoded in the germline V gene, CDR1 is SGHNT while CDR2 is YENEEA. Inclusive of the bounding cysteine and phenylalanine, the CDR3 is 16 residues long. Only the CDR3 DNA is retained, 48 bases long and in frame from the first base. The library was made by the immunoSEQ multiplex PCR assay. Drawn from immuneACCESS, this table holds only the in-frame rearrangements with V and J called that TCRdb kept. Clones are partly lost; checked studies trace under half to an unresolved V gene and leave the rest unexplained. Present in this sample are about 120,000 clones, about 83% of which were seen just once. Together, the top ten hold over 10% of the sample.

As for this clone: Its target antigen remains unknown. Base quality data are lacking; no much larger clone is found one base away.

The chain is encoded by TRBV11-3 joined to TRBJ2-3, with 14 bases in between that match TRBD2. The specimen was blood. The TCR originated in a man between 25 and 39 years old in good health. The CDR3 reads CASSHGTSGGSDTQYF. The DNA sequence is given as TGTGCCAGCAGCCACGGGACTAGCGGGGGATCGGATACGCAGTATTTT.